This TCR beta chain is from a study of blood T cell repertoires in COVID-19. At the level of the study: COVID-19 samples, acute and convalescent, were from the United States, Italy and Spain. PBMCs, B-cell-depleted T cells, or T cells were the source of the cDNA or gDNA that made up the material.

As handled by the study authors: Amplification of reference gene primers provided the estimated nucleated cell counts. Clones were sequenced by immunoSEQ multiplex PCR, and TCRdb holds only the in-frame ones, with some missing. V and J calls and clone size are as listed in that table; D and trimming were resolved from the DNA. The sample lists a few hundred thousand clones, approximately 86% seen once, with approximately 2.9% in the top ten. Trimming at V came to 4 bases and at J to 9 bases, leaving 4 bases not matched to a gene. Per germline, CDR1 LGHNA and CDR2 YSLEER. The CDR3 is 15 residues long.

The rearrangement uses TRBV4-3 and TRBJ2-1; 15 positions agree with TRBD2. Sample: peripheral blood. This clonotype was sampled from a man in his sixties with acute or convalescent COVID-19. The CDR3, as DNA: TGCGCCAGCAGCCCGGGACTAGCGGGGGGTCGTGAGCAGTTCTTC. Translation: CASSPGLAGGREQFF.